Shown below are 30 T cell receptor beta chains from a single sample sequenced in a study of radiation and T cells in renal cell carcinoma (dated by TCRdb to the early 2020s). The library was built by means of the immunoSEQ multiplex PCR assay. The source is immuneACCESS, and TCRdb retained only in-frame sequences with V and J called. Part of the clones is not carried over; for the studies checked, unresolved V genes explain less than half of this, and the remainder is unexplained. This sample is represented by 70,000 to 100,000 clones; 70% to 85% of them were singletons. The ten largest account for approximately 6.4% of the sample. What the time point label conveys for this sample: baseline pretreatment blood. The treatment or condition tag for this specimen amounts to: 15 Gy SBRT to primary tumor, nephrectomy 4 weeks later. The specimen was blood, collected from a patient whose treatment included radiotherapy and nephrectomy. The receptors shown here come from a man aged 55 to 70 with renal cell carcinoma.

The V and J genes are TRBV4-1 and TRBJ2-1, with 8 nucleotides matching TRBD1. The junction had 7 bases not matched to a gene; V was cut back by 2 bases and J by 7 bases. Per germline, CDR1 MGHRA and CDR2 YSYEKL. The CDR3 extends over 15 amino acids. CDR3 in DNA: TGCGCCAGCAGCCAACCACTGGACAGGGTGAATGAGCAGTTCTTC. Translated: CASSQPLDRVNEQFF.

CDR3 residues: CASSLGSQIAYEQYF. Here the CDR3 DNA reads TGTGCCAGCAGCTTAGGATCCCAAATCGCCTACGAGCAGTACTTC. The rearrangement joins TRBV7-2 to TRBJ2-7; D is unresolved. Germline V gene data show CDR1 as SGHTA and CDR2 as FQGNSA. Deletions cut 1 base from V and 2 bases from J, with 12 bases between. CDR3 size: 15 residues.

V gene TRBV6-5 combines with J gene TRBJ1-3; 7 bases line up with TRBD1. Germline values: CDR1 MNHEY, CDR2 SVGAGI. This CDR3 contains 16 residues. With V trimmed by 0 bases and J by 0 bases, 2 bases remained unmatched. The CDR3 reads CASSYSRQGSGNTIYF. DNA for the CDR3: TGTGCCAGCAGTTACTCCCGACAGGGCTCTGGAAACACCATATATTTT.

This clone was counted at least ten times. The V call is TRBV5-1, the J call TRBJ1-2; D is ambiguous. The CDR3 is 13 amino acids. Germline CDR1 and CDR2: SGHRS and YFSETQ. V lost 3 bases and J 11 bases, leaving 17 bases between the germline ends. In nucleotides, the CDR3 is TGCGCCAGCAGCTCCTTCGGACTTGACCCGTACACCTTC. This sequence encodes CASSSFGLDPYTF.

Remarks on this clone: The sample contains more than one DNA sequence encoding this CDR3. The chain is built from TRBV5-1 and TRBJ2-5; D call uncertain. The CDR3 covers 14 residues. The V end was cut by 0 bases, the J end by 2 bases, with 8 bases between. Looked up from germline, CDR1 is SGHRS and CDR2 is YFSETQ. CDR3 loop: CASSLGGLQETQYF. CDR3 coding DNA: TGCGCCAGCAGCTTGGGCGGCCTACAAGAGACCCAGTACTTC.

This chain links TRBV29-1 with TRBJ1-1; 7 nucleotides line up with TRBD1. Germline CDR1 is SQVTM and CDR2 is ANQGSEA. There are 20 residues in the CDR3. The ends lost 0 bases at V and 2 bases at J; junction bases unmatched: 21. The CDR3 spells CSVEEVGWDRDRGVNTEAFF. The CDR3, as DNA: TGCAGCGTTGAAGAGGTGGGGTGGGACAGAGACCGGGGTGTCAACACTGAAGCTTTCTTT.

The table lists this clone with a few counts. This chain links TRBV7-2 with TRBJ2-1, with TRBD1 matching 9 bases. Trimming took 8 bases from V and 7 from J; bases not matched to a gene: 9. The germline gives CDR1 SGHTA, CDR2 FQGNSA. The length of the CDR3 is 14 residues. The CDR3 DNA sequence: TGTGCCAGCCGGGGCGCCGGGACAGGGAATGAGCAGTTCTTC. It yields the protein CASRGAGTGNEQFF.

The chain is built from TRBV7-8 and TRBJ2-2, with D uncertain. Germline lookup yields CDR1 SGHVS and CDR2 FQNEAQ. V was pared by 3 bases and J by 1 base, with 6 bases between. The CDR3 contains 14 residues. CDR3 region: CASSFGRNTGELFF. The CDR3 region has the DNA TGTGCCAGCAGCTTCGGACGGAACACCGGGGAGCTGTTTTTT.

The chain joins TRBV4-1 to TRBJ2-7; the match to TRBD1 covers 8 bases. Losses at the gene ends were 0 bases for V and 12 bases for J; bases not matched to a gene: 7. The CDR3 has 13 amino acids. Germline CDR1 reads MGHRA; CDR2 reads YSYEKL. CDR3 nucleotides: TGCGCCAGCAGCCAAGAGGACAGGGAAAGAAGGTACTTC. Amino acid sequence: CASSQEDRERRYF.

J is TRBJ2-2 and V is TRBV10-3; 10 bases line up with TRBD1. Germline CDR1 reads ENHRY; CDR2 reads SYGVKD. The CDR3 loop spans 13 amino acids. The ends lost 10 bases at V and 7 bases at J; junction bases unmatched: 6. This CDR3 reads CATRGQGYGELFF. CDR3 DNA: TGTGCCACTAGGGGACAGGGGTACGGGGAGCTGTTTTTT.

This sequence joins TRBV6-6 and TRBJ2-1; D call uncertain. The V end lost 0 bases, the J end lost 9 bases, and 12 bases lay between the germline ends. Germline values: CDR1 MNHNY, CDR2 SVGAGI (reference sequence). The CDR3 runs to 14 residues. Here the CDR3 DNA reads TGTGCCAGCAGTTACTCGGGTGTGCGGAGTGAGCAGTTCTTC. Translated: CASSYSGVRSEQFF.

The V gene is TRBV27, the J gene TRBJ2-2; 13 bases align to TRBD2. Trimming at V came to 0 bases and at J to 0 bases, leaving 4 bases not matched to a gene. CDR1 and CDR2 from the germline V gene are MNHEY and SMNVEV (reference sequence). There are 19 residues in the CDR3. As DNA, the CDR3 is TGTGCCAGCAGTTTATCGCGACTAGCGGGAGGCCCGAACACCGGGGAGCTGTTTTTT. As protein: CASSLSRLAGGPNTGELFF.

This sequence joins TRBV5-1 and TRBJ2-1; D remains unclear. Trimming left V 4 bases short and J 4 bases short, with 12 bases between. Germline lookup yields CDR1 SGHRS and CDR2 YFSETQ. The CDR3 length is 14 residues. Written as DNA, the CDR3 is TGCGCCAGCAGCCCCCTTCGGGCTTACAATGAGCAGTTCTTC. This codes for CASSPLRAYNEQFF. Variable domain in full (rest from reference TRBV5-1 and TRBJ2-1): KAGVTQTPRYLIKTRGQQVTLSCSPISGHRSVSWYQQTPGQGLQFLFEYFSETQRNKGNFPGRFSGRQFSNSRSEMNVSTLELGDSALYLCASSPLRAYNEQFFGPGTRLTVL.

The chain employs TRBV2 and TRBJ2-4; TRBD2 matches at 10 bases. After removal of 7 bases from V and 0 bases from J, the junction contained 9 bases not matched to a gene. This CDR3 spans 17 amino acids. Per the germline V gene, CDR1 is SNHLY and CDR2 is FYNNEI. CDR3 coding DNA: TGTGCCAGCATGGTCGGTAGCGGGAGGAGAGCCAAAAACATTCAGTACTTC. Amino acid sequence: CASMVGSGRRAKNIQYF.

The rearrangement links TRBV6-1 to TRBJ2-1; D is unclear. The CDR3 spans 15 residues. Germline V gives CDR1 MNHNS, CDR2 SASEGT. V was clipped by 3 bases and J by 6 bases, with 15 bases between them. CDR3 bases: TGTGCCAGCAGTGACTTTCTCCCCGCCCCCAATGAGCAGTTCTTC. Translation: CASSDFLPAPNEQFF.

J is TRBJ1-6 and V is TRBV5-6; 10 bases map to TRBD1. CDR1 and CDR2 from the germline V gene are SGHDT and YYEEEE. CDR3 length: 17 amino acids. V was clipped by 4 bases and J by 13 bases; unmatched bases: 17. CDR3 sequence: CASSRPRTGGSSDPLHF. The CDR3 region has the DNA TGTGCCAGCAGCCGACCTCGGACAGGGGGAAGTAGTGATCCCCTCCACTTT.

This chain connects TRBV11-2 to TRBJ2-3; D uncertain. The CDR3 loop spans 11 amino acids. Germline CDR1 SGHAT, CDR2 FQNNGV. Between the trimmed V and J ends, which lost 7 bases and 6 bases, there was a span of 8 bases. The CDR3 nucleotides read TGTGCCAGCACCGCAGCGGATACGCAGTATTTT. This sequence encodes CASTAADTQYF.

The J gene is TRBJ2-6, the V gene TRBV5-1; D might be TRBD2 (5 bases). The CDR3 length is 14 residues. Deletions cut 4 bases from V and 0 bases from J, with 5 bases between. In germline, CDR1 is SGHRS, CDR2 YFSETQ. Written as DNA, the CDR3 is TGCGCCAGCAGCGAGGGCTCTGGGGCCAACGTCCTGACTTTC. Translating it yields CASSEGSGANVLTF.

The J gene is TRBJ2-7, the V gene TRBV29-1; D is uncertain. The CDR3 sequence is 13 residues long. Germline assignment: CDR1 SQVTM and CDR2 ANQGSEA. The ends were cut back, 4 bases at V and 3 bases at J, with 13 bases in the middle. The CDR3 DNA reads as TGCAGCGTTGCGGGTGGGTTGATCTACGAGCAGTACTTC. Its translation is CSVAGGLIYEQYF.

The V and J genes are TRBV11-2 and TRBJ1-2; 8 bases line up with TRBD1. V dropped 5 bases and J dropped 9; count of bases not matched to a gene: 14. Germline loops: CDR1 SGHAT, CDR2 FQNNGV. The CDR3 runs to 15 residues. CDR3 nucleotides: TGTGCCAGCAGCACCGCAGGGGGCGGTGGTAGTAGCTACACCTTC. Residues: CASSTAGGGGSSYTF.

V and J are TRBV7-9 and TRBJ2-2; TRBD1 agrees at 7 bases. The CDR3 contains 17 residues. J lost 4 bases, V lost 2 bases, and 10 bases had no gene match. Per germline, CDR1 SEHNR and CDR2 FQNEAQ (reference sequence). CDR3 loop: CASSLFVGQGVTGELFF. CDR3 bases: TGTGCCAGCAGCTTATTCGTGGGGCAGGGGGTCACCGGGGAGCTGTTTTTT.

This chain joins TRBV6-5 and TRBJ2-7; no clear D gene. Trimming took 2 bases from V and 3 from J, leaving 8 bases between them. The CDR3 is made up of 13 amino acids. The germline V gene has CDR1 MNHEY and CDR2 SVGAGI. In nucleotides, the CDR3 is TGTGCCAGCAGTTACGGACGGGTCTACGAGCAGTACTTC. Translating it yields CASSYGRVYEQYF.

The chain uses TRBV19 and TRBJ2-1; the D call may be TRBD1 or TRBD2 (6 bases each). The germline gives CDR1 LNHDA, CDR2 SQIVND (reference sequence). V was pared by 3 bases and J by 6 bases, with 15 bases between. This CDR3 is 15 amino acids long. The CDR3 is CASSIGQTGGNEQFF. As DNA, the CDR3 is TGTGCCAGTAGTATTGGACAGACCGGGGGCAATGAGCAGTTCTTC.

The chain is built from TRBV6-5 and TRBJ2-7; D gene uncertain. CDR1 is MNHEY and CDR2 is SVGAGI in the germline V gene. Between the trimmed V and J ends, which lost 0 bases and 3 bases, there was a span of 12 bases. The CDR3 is 15 residues long. The CDR3 DNA reads as TGTGCCAGCAGTTACTCGGGTAGGGTAGGCTACGAGCAGTACTTC. This translates into CASSYSGRVGYEQYF.

The chain links TRBV6-4 to TRBJ1-1; D gene unclear. The V end was cut by 1 base, the J end by 2 bases, with 2 bases between. This CDR3 comprises 12 residues. The V gene's germline CDR1 is MRHNA and CDR2 SNTAGT. The CDR3 spells CASSDYNTEAFF. Written as DNA, the CDR3 is TGTGCCAGCAGTGACTATAACACTGAAGCTTTCTTT.

The rearrangement links TRBV15 to TRBJ1-5, with 8 bases identical to TRBD1. The CDR3 spans 16 residues. Germline V CDR1 and CDR2: LNHNV, YYDKDF (reference sequence). V was pared by 3 bases and J by 5 bases, with 9 bases of the junction left unmatched. This chain's CDR3 is CATSSLPGGADQPQHF. The CDR3 bases are TGTGCCACCAGCAGCCTCCCAGGGGGCGCGGATCAGCCCCAGCATTTT.

The chain joins TRBV29-1 to TRBJ2-2, with D hard to call. Trimming stripped 0 bases from V and 8 bases from J, with 4 bases between. This CDR3 is 11 amino acids long. Germline V gives CDR1 SQVTM, CDR2 ANQGSEA. The DNA of the CDR3 is TGCAGCGTTGAAGATCGAGGGGAGCTGTTTTTT. Its translation: CSVEDRGELFF.

The chain recombines TRBV9 with TRBJ2-7; D may be TRBD1 (5 bases). Germline-derived CDR1 and CDR2 are SGDLS and YYNGEE. Trimming removed 0 bases from V and 3 bases from J, with 10 bases in between. This CDR3 is 14 amino acids long. CDR3 region: CASSVEGQGYEQYF. The DNA for the CDR3 is TGTGCCAGCAGCGTAGAAGGTCAGGGCTACGAGCAGTACTTC.

The chain links TRBV15 to TRBJ1-2; 7 bases map to TRBD1. CDR3 size: 16 residues. V gave up 1 base and J gave up 2 bases; unmatched junction bases: 7. Germline V lookup: CDR1 LNHNV, CDR2 YYDKDF (reference sequence). Here the CDR3 reads CATSRGQGPRNYGYTF. In DNA form, the CDR3 reads TGTGCCACCAGCAGAGGACAGGGTCCAAGGAACTATGGCTACACCTTC.

Comments on this clone: The junction differs from germline at one of its ends, possibly a read error. V is TRBV7-9 and J is TRBJ2-7; TRBD2 might be the D (5 bases). The CDR3 sequence is 12 residues long. Germline assignment: CDR1 SEHNR and CDR2 FQNEAQ (reference sequence). The CDR3 is CASSLGERAPLF. The CDR3 nucleotides read TGTGCCAGCAGCTTAGGGGAGAGGGCCCCTCTCTTC. Variable domain in full (rest from reference TRBV7-9 and TRBJ2-7): DTGVSQNPRHKITKRGQNVTFRCDPISEHNRLYWYRQTLGQGPEFLTYFQNEAQLEKSRLLSDRFSAERPKGSFSTLEIQRTEQGDSAMYLCASSLGERAPLFGPGTRLTVT.